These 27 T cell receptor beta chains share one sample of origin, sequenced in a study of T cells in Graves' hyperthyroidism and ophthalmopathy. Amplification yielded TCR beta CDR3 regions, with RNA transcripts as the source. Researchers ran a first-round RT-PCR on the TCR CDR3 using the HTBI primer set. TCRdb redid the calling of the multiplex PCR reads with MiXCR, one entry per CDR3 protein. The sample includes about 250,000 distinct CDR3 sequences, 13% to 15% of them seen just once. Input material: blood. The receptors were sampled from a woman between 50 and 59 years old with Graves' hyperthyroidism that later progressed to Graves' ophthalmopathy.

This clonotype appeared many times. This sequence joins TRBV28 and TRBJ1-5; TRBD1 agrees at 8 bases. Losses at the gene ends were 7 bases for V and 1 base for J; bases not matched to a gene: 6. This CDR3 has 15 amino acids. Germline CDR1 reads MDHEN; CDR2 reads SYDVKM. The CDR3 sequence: CASISGTGSNQPQHF. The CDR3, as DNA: TGTGCCAGCATCTCCGGGACAGGCAGCAATCAGCCCCAGCATTTT.

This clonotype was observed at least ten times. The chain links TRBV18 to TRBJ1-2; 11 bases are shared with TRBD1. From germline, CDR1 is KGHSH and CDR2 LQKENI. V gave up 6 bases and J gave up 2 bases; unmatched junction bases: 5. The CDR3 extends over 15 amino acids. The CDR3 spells CASSPRTGGNYGYTF. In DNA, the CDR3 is TGTGCCAGCTCGCCAAGGACAGGGGGCAACTATGGCTACACCTTC.

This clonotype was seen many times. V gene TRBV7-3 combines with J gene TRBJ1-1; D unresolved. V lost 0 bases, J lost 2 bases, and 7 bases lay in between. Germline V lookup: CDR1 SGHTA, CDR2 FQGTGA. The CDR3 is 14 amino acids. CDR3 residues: CASSLTPGNTEAFF. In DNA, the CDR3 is TGTGCCAGCAGCTTAACGCCGGGAAACACTGAAGCTTTCTTT.

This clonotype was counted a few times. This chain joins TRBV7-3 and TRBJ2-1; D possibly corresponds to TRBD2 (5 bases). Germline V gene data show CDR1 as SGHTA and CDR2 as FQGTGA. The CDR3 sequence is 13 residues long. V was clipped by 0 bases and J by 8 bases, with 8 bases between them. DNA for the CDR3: TGTGCCAGCAGCTTAACGTCGCGGGATGAGCAGTTCTTC. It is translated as CASSLTSRDEQFF.

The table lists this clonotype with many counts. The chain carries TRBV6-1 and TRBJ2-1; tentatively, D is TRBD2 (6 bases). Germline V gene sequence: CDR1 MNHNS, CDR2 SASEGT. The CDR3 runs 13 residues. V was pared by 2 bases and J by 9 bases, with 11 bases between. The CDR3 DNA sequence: TGTGCCAGCAGTGAACGACTAGTTCGTGAGCAGTTCTTC. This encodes CASSERLVREQFF.

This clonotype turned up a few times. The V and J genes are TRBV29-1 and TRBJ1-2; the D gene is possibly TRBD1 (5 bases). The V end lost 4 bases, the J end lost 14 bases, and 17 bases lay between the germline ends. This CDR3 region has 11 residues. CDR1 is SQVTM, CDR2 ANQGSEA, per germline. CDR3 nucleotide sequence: TGCAGCGTTGGTACGGCAGGGTTGTATACCTTC. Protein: CSVGTAGLYTF.

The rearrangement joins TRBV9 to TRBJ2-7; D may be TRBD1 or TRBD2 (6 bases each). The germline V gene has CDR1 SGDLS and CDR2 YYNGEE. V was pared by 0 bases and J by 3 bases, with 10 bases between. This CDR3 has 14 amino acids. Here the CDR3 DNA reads TGTGCCAGCAGCGTAGGGGGGGACAACTACGAGCAGTACTTC. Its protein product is CASSVGGDNYEQYF.

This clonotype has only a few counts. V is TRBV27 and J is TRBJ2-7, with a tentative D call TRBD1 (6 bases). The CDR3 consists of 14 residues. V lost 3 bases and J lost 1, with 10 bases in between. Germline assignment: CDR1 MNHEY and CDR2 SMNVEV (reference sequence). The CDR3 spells CASSFRGESYEQYF. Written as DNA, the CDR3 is TGTGCCAGCAGTTTCAGGGGAGAGTCCTACGAGCAGTACTTC.

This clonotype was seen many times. The CDR3 DNA follows: TGTGCCAGCAGCTTATTTAACTATGGCTACACCTTC. Its protein is CASSLFNYGYTF. V gene TRBV11-2 combines with J gene TRBJ1-2; D is undetermined. The CDR3 runs 12 residues. Germline V CDR1 and CDR2: SGHAT, FQNNGV. Trimming removed 2 bases at V and 1 base at J, with 2 bases between.

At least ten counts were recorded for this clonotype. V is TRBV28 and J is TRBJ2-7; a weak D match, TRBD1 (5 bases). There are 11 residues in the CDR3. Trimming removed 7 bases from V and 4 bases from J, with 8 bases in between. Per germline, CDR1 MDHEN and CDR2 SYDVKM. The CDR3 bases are TGTGCCAGCACAAAGGGGTACGAGCAGTACTTC. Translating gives CASTKGYEQYF.

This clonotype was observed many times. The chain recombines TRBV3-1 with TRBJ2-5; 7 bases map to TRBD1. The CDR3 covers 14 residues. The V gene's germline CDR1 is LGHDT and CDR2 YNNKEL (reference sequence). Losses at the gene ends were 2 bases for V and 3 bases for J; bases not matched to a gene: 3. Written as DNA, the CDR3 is TGTGCCAGCAGCCAATTTCAGGGGGAAGAGACCCAGTACTTC. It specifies CASSQFQGEETQYF.

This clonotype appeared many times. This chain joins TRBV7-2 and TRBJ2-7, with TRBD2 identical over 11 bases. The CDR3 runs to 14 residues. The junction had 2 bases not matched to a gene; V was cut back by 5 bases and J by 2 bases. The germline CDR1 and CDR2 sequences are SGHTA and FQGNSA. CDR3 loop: CASSGTSGPYEQYF. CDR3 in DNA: TGTGCCAGCAGCGGGACTAGCGGCCCCTACGAGCAGTACTTC.

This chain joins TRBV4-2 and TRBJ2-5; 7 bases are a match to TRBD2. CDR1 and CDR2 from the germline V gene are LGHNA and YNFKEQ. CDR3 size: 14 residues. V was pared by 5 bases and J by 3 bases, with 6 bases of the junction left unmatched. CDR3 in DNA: TGTGCCAGCAGCACAAGCGGGGCTGAAGAGACCCAGTACTTC. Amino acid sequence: CASSTSGAEETQYF.

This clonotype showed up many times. The CDR3 DNA follows: TGCGCCAGCAGCTTGATGGGGGAGCTGTTTTTT. The encoded protein is CASSLMGELFF. J is TRBJ2-2 and V is TRBV5-1, with D unresolved. Germline-derived CDR1 and CDR2 are SGHRS and YFSETQ. Trimming cost V 1 base and J 8 bases, with 3 bases left between them. The CDR3 loop spans 11 amino acids.

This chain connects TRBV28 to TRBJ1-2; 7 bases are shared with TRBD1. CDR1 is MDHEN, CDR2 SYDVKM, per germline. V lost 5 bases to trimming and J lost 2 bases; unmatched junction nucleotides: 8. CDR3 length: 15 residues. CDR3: CASSAGQVQNYGYTF. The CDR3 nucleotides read TGTGCCAGCAGTGCAGGACAGGTTCAAAACTATGGCTACACCTTC.

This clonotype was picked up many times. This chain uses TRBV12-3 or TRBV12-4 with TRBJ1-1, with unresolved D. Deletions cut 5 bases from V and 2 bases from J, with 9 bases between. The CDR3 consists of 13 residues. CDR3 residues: CASSTHSNTEAFF. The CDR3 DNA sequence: TGTGCCAGCAGTACCCACAGTAACACTGAAGCTTTCTTT.

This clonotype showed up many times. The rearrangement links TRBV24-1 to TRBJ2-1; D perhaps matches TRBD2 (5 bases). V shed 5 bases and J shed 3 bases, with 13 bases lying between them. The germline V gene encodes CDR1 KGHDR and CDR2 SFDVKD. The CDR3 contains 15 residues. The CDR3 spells CATSGSGNFYNEQFF. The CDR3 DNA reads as TGTGCCACCAGTGGGTCGGGGAACTTCTACAATGAGCAGTTCTTC.

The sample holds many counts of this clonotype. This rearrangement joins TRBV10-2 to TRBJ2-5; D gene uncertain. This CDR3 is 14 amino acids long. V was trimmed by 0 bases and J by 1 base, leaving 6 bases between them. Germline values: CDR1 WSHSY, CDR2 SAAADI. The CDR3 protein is CASSESDGQETQYF. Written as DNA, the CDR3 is TGCGCCAGCAGTGAGTCCGACGGCCAAGAGACCCAGTACTTC.

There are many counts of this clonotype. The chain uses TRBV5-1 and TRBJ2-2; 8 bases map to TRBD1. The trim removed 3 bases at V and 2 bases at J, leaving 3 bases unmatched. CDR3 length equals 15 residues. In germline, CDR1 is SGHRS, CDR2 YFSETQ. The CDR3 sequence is CASSWGQENTGELFF. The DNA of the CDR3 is TGCGCCAGCAGCTGGGGACAGGAAAACACCGGGGAGCTGTTTTTT.

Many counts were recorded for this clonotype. The CDR3 reads CASRAAFNTEAFF. DNA for the CDR3: TGTGCCAGCAGAGCAGCGTTCAACACTGAAGCTTTCTTT. The V and J genes are TRBV12-3 or TRBV12-4 and TRBJ1-1, with D unclear. The CDR3 totals 13 residues. V dropped 6 bases and J dropped 2 bases, with 10 bases sitting between them.

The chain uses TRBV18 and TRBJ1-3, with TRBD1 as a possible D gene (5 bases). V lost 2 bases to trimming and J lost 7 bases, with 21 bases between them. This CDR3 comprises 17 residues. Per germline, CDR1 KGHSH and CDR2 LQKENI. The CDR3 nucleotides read TGTGCCAGCTCACCATCCTCAGGGTTCATGATGGATAACACCATATATTTT. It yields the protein CASSPSSGFMMDNTIYF.

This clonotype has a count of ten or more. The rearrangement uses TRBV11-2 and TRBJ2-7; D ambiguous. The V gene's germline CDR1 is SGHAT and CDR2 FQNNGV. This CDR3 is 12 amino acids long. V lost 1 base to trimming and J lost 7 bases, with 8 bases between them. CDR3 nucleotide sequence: TGTGCCAGCAGCTTAGCCTTGGGGGAGCAGTACTTC. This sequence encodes CASSLALGEQYF.

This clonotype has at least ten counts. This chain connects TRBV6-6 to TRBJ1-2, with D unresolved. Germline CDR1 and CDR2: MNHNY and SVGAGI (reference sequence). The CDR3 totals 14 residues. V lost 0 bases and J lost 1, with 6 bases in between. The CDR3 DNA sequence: TGTGCCAGCAGTTACTCTGCGAATAACTATGGCTACACCTTC. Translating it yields CASSYSANNYGYTF.

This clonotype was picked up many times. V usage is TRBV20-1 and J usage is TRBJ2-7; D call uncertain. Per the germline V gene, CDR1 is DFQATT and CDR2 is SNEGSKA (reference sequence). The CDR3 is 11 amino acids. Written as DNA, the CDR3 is TGCAGCAGATGGGGCTCCTACGAGCAGTACTTC. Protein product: CSRWGSYEQYF.

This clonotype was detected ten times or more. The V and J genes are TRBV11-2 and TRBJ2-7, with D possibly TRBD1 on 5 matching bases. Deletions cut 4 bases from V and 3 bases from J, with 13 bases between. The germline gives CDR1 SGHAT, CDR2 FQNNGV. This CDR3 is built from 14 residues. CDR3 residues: CASSYSQGFYEQYF. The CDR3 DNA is TGTGCCAGCAGCTACAGCCAGGGCTTCTACGAGCAGTACTTC. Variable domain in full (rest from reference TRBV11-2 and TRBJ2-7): EAGVAQSPRYKIIEKRQSVAFWCNPISGHATLYWYQQILGQGPKLLIQFQNNGVVDDSQLPKDRFSAERLKGVDSTLKIQPAKLEDSAVYLCASSYSQGFYEQYFGPGTRLTVT.

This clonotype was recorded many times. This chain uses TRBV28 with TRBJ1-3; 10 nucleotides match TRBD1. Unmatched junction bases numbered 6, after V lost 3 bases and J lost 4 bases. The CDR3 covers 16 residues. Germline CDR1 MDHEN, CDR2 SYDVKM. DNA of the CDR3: TGTGCCAGCAGTTTTCTCGGGACAGGGGTCGGAAACACCATATATTTT. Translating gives CASSFLGTGVGNTIYF.

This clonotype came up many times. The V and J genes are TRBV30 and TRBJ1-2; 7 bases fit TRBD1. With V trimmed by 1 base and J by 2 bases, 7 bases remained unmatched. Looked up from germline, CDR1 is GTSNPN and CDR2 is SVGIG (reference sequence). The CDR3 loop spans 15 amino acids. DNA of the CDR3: TGTGCCTGGAGTGCCGGGGACAGAATCAACTATGGCTACACCTTC. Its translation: CAWSAGDRINYGYTF. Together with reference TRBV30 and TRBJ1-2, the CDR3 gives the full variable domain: SQTIHQWPATLVQPVGSPLSLECTVEGTSNPNLYWYRQAAGRGLQLLFYSVGIGQISSEVPQNLSASRPQDRQFILSSKKLLLSDSGFYLCAWSAGDRINYGYTFGSGTRLTVV.